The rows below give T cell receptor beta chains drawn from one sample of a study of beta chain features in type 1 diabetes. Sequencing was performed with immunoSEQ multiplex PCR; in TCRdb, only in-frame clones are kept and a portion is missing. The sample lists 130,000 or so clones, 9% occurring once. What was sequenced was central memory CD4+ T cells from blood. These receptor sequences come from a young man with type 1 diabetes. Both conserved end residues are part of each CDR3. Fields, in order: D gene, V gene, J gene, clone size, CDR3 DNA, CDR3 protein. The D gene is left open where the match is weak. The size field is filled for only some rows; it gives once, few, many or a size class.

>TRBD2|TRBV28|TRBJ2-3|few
TGTGCCAGCAGTCCGGGACTAGCGGGGGAGGGCACGCAGTATTTT
CASSPGLAGEGTQYF
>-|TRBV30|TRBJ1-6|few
TGTGCCTGGAGTGGTGACAGCTCCTATAATTCACCCCTCCACTTT
CAWSGDSSYNSPLHF
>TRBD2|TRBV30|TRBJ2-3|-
TGTGCCTGGAGTGTGGCTAGCGGGGCGACAGATACGCAGTATTTT
CAWSVASGATDTQYF
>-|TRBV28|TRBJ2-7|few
TGTGCCAGCAGTCCGGGACACTACGAGCAGTACTTC
CASSPGHYEQYF
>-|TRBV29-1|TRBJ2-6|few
TGCAGCGTCGACAGCTCTGGGGCCAACGTCCTGACTTTC
CSVDSSGANVLTF
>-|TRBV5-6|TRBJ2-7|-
TGTGCCAGCAGCTTAGAGGGCAACTCCTACGAGCAGTACTTC
CASSLEGNSYEQYF
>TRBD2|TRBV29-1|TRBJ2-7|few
TGCAGCGTTGGAGTTAGCGGGGACTCCTACGAGCAGTACTTC
CSVGVSGDSYEQYF
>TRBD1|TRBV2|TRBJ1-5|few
TGTGCCAGCAGCGGACAGGAAGGGGGACAGCCCCAGCATTTT
CASSGQEGGQPQHF
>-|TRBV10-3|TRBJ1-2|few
TGTGCCATCAGTGAGTCGATGGCAGGGAACTATGGCTACACCTTC
CAISESMAGNYGYTF
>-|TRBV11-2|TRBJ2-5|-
TGTGCCAGCAGCTATCGGACAATCCAGTACTTC
CASSYRTIQYF
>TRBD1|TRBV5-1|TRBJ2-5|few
TGCGCCAGCAGCCCCGGGACAGGGGGCTCGCAGACCCAGTACTTC
CASSPGTGGSQTQYF
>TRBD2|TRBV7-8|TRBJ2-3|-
TGTGCCAGCAGCCGGGGGGTGGGACTCACAGATACGCAGTATTTT
CASSRGVGLTDTQYF
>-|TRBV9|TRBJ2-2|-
TGTGCCAGCAGCGTAGAACAGGGCACCGGGGAGCTGTTTTTT
CASSVEQGTGELFF
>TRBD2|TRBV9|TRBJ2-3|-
TGTGCCAGCAGCGTAGCCGGGGGGGCCACAGATACGCAGTATTTT
CASSVAGGATDTQYF
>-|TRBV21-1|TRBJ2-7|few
TGTGCCAACGGCGGGCAGGGGACAGGCGAGCAGTACTTC
CANGGQGTGEQYF
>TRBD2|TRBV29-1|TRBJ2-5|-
TGCAGCGTTGAGGGGGGGCTAGCGGGGATAGAGACCCAGTACTTC
CSVEGGLAGIETQYF
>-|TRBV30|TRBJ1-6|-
TGTGCCTGGAGTGTATCTATCGGTTCACCCCTCCACTTT
CAWSVSIGSPLHF
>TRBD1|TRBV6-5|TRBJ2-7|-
TGTGCCAGCAGTTACTCGAGGACAGGGGACGGCGAGCAGTACTTC
CASSYSRTGDGEQYF
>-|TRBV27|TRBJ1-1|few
TGTGCCAGCAGTCTAAGGGGAGGGGGACACACTGAAGCTTTCTTT
CASSLRGGGHTEAFF
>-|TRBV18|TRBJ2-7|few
TGTGCCAGCTCACCAGGGACGGGGGATTACGAGCAGTACTTC
CASSPGTGDYEQYF
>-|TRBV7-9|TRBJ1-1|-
TGTGCCAGCAGCACCAGGCGACAGGAAACTGAAGCTTTCTTT
CASSTRRQETEAFF
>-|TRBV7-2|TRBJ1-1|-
TGTGCCAGCAGCTTAGGAGATAACACTGAAGCTTTCTTT
CASSLGDNTEAFF
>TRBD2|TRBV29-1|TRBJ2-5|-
TGCAGCGTTGAAGAGGTAGCGGGGGGTGAGACCCAGTACTTC
CSVEEVAGGETQYF
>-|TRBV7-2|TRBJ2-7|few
TGTGCCAGCAGCCTACTCGAGTACGAGCAGTACTTC
CASSLLEYEQYF
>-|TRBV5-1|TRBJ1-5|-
TGCGCCAGCAGCTTATCGCAGGGCGGCCAGCCCCAGCATTTT
CASSLSQGGQPQHF
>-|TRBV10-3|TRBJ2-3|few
TGTGCCATCAGTGAGTCGGTGCGGGGCCCCTACACAGATACGCAGTATTTT
CAISESVRGPYTDTQYF
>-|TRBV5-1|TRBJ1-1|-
TGCGCCAGCAGCAAGAGTGGGGGGATAAGTGAAGCTTTCTTT
CASSKSGGISEAFF
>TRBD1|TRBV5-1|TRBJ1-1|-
TGCGCCAGCAGCTTGGGGACAGGGGTGATCCCTGAAGCTTTCTTT
CASSLGTGVIPEAFF
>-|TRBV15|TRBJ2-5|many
TGTGCCACCAGGAAGAGTCTACAAGAGACCCAGTACTTC
CATRKSLQETQYF
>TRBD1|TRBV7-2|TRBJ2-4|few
TGTGCCAGCAGCGCCAACCGGGACAGGCAGAACTTC
CASSANRDRQNF
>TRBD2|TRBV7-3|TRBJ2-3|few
TGTGCCAGCAGCCCGACTAGCGGGGGAGGGAATACGCAGTATTTT
CASSPTSGGGNTQYF
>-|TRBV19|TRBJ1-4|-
TGTGCCAGTAGTCCCGCCCCAAGGAGGTCGAATGAAAAACTGTTTTTT
CASSPAPRRSNEKLFF
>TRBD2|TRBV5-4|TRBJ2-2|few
TGTGCCAGCAGCGTGACTAGCGGGGGGGCCGGCGGGGAGCTGTTTTTT
CASSVTSGGAGGELFF
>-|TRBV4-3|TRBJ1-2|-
TGCGCCAGCAGCCAAGGGTCCGGCGGCTACTATGGCTACACCTTC
CASSQGSGGYYGYTF
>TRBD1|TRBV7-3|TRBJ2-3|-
TGTGCCAGCAGCCCTCAACGGGTAGGACAGGGAATAGATACGCAGTATTTT
CASSPQRVGQGIDTQYF
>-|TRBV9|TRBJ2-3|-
TGTGCCAGCAGCCCGTGGGGCGATAGCACAGATACGCAGTATTTT
CASSPWGDSTDTQYF
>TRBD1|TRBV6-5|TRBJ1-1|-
TGTGCCAGCAGTCCCCGGGACAGGGAATCCGCTTTCTTT
CASSPRDRESAFF
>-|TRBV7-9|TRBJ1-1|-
TGTGCCAGCAGTTACGTCGCCGGGGTTGGTATTGCTGAAGCTTTCTTT
CASSYVAGVGIAEAFF
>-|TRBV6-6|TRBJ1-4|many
TGTGCCAGCACGTTCGGTCAACAGACTGAAAAACTGTTTTTT
CASTFGQQTEKLFF
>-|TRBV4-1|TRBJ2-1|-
TGCGCCAGCAGCCAATACGGGAACGGGGGGCAGTTCTTC
CASSQYGNGGQFF
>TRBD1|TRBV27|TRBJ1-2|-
TGTGCCAGCAGTTTTCGACAGGGTGGCTATGGCTACACCTTC
CASSFRQGGYGYTF
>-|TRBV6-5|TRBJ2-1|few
TGTGCCAGCACCCCAAGGAGGGGGGGGGATGAGCAGTTCTTC
CASTPRRGGDEQFF
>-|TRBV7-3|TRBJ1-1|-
TGTGCCAGCGGTACTGGGAGGACGAACACTGAAGCTTTCTTT
CASGTGRTNTEAFF
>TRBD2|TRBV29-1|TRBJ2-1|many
TGCAGCGTCTATAGCGGGGGGTCCCGCCACAATGAGCAGTTCTTC
CSVYSGGSRHNEQFF
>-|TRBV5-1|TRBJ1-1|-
TGCGCCAGCAGCCCGGTGAGGACAGACATGAACACTGAAGCTTTCTTT
CASSPVRTDMNTEAFF
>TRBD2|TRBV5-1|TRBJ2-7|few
TGCGCCAGCAGCTTGGACGGGCTAGCGGGGGGCGAGCAGTACTTC
CASSLDGLAGGEQYF
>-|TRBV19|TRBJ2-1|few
TGTGCCAGTAGTCGTCCGGCTACCTCGGGACTTTACAATGAGCAGTTCTTC
CASSRPATSGLYNEQFF
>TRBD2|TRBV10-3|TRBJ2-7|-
TGTGCCATCAGCCCTAGCGGGGGAGCCTACGAGCAGTACTTC
CAISPSGGAYEQYF
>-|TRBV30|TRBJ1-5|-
TGTGCCTGGAGTGACCTAGGGGATCAGCCCCAGCATTTT
CAWSDLGDQPQHF
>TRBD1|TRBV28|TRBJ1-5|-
TGTGCCAGCACCCTGACAGGGGACGGGCAGCCCCAGCATTTT
CASTLTGDGQPQHF
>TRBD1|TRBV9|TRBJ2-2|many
TGTGCCAGCAGCGGGGACAGGGGAGGTTTCTTAGCCGGGGAGCTGTTTTTT
CASSGDRGGFLAGELFF
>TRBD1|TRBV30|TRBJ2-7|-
TGTGCCTGGAGCCCGGGACAGGGGATCCCCTACGAGCAGTACTTC
CAWSPGQGIPYEQYF